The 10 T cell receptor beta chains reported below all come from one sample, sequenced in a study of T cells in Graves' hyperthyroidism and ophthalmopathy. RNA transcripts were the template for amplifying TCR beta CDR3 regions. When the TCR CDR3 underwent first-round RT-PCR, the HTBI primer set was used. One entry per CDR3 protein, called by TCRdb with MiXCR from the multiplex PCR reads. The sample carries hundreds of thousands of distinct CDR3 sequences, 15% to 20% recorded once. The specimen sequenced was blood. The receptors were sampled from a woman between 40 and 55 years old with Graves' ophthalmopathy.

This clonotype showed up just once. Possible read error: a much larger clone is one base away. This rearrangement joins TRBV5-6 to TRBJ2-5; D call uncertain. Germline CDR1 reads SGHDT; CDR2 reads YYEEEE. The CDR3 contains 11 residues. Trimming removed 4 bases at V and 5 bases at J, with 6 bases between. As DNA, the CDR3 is TGTGCCAGCAGCCTTTATGAGACCCAGTACTTC. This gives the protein CASSLYETQYF.

The CDR3 nucleotides are TGTGCCAGCAGTTCCTCAATCGGACTAGCGGGAGACAGCACAGATACGCAGTATTTT. Amino acids: CASSSSIGLAGDSTDTQYF. The chain couples TRBV6-2 or TRBV6-3 to TRBJ2-3, with TRBD2 identical over 13 bases. The germline gives CDR1 MNHEY, CDR2 SVGEGT. V shed 4 bases, J shed 0 bases, and the junction held 10 bases outside the gene matches. This CDR3 spans 19 amino acids.

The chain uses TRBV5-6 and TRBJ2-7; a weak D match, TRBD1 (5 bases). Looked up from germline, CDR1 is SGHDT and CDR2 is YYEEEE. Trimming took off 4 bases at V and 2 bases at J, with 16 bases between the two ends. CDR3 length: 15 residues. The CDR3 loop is CASSPRGRQTYEQYF. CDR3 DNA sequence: TGTGCCAGCAGCCCCCGCGGCCGACAGACCTACGAGCAGTACTTC. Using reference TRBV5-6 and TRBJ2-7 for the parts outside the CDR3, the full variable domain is DAGVTQSPTHLIKTRGQQVTLRCSPKSGHDTVSWYQQALGQGPQFIFQYYEEEERQRGNFPDRFSGHQFPNYSSELNVNALLLGDSALYLCASSPRGRQTYEQYFGPGTRLTVT.

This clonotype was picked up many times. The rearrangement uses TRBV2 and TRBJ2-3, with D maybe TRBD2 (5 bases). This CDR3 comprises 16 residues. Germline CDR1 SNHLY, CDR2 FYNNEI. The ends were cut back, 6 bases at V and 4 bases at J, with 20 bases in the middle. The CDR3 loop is CASSSSLAIDSDTQYF. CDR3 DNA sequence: TGTGCCAGCAGCTCGTCGCTAGCAATCGATTCAGATACGCAGTATTTT.

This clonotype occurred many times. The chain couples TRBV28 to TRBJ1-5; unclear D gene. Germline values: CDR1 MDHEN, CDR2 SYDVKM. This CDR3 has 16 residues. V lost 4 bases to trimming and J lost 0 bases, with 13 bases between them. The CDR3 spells CASSSPRSPSNQPQHF. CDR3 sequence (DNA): TGTGCCAGCAGTTCCCCCAGATCCCCTAGCAATCAGCCCCAGCATTTT.

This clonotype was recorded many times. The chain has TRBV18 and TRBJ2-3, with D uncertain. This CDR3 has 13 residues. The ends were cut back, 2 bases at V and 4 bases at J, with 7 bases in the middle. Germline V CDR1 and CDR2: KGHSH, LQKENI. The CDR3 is CASSPYRSDTQYF. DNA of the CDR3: TGTGCCAGCTCACCATATCGTTCAGATACGCAGTATTTT.

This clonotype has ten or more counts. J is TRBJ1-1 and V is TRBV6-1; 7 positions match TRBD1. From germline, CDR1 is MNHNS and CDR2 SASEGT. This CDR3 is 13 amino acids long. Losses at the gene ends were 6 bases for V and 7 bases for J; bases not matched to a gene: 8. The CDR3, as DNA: TGTGCCAGCAGAACCGGGACAGTTCTTGAAGCTTTCTTT. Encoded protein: CASRTGTVLEAFF.

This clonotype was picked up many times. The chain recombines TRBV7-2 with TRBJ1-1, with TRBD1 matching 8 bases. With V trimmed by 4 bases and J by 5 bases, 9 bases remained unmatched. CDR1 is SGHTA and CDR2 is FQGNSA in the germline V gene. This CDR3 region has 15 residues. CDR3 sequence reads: CASSSIPGGHTEAFF. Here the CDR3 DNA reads TGTGCCAGCAGCTCCATCCCAGGGGGCCATACTGAAGCTTTCTTT.

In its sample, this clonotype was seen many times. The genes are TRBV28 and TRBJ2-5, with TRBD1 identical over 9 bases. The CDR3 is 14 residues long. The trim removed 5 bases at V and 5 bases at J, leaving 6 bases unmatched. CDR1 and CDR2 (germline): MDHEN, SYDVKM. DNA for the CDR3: TGTGCCAGCAGTACCACAGGGGGCCGGGAGACCCAGTACTTC. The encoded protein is CASSTTGGRETQYF.

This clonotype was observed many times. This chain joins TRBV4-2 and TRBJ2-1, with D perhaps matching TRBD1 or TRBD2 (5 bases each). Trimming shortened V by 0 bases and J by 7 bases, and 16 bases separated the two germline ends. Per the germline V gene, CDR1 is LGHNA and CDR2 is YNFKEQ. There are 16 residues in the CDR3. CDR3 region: CASSQEGRDGGNEQFF. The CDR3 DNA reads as TGTGCCAGCAGCCAAGAGGGCAGGGATGGGGGAAATGAGCAGTTCTTC.